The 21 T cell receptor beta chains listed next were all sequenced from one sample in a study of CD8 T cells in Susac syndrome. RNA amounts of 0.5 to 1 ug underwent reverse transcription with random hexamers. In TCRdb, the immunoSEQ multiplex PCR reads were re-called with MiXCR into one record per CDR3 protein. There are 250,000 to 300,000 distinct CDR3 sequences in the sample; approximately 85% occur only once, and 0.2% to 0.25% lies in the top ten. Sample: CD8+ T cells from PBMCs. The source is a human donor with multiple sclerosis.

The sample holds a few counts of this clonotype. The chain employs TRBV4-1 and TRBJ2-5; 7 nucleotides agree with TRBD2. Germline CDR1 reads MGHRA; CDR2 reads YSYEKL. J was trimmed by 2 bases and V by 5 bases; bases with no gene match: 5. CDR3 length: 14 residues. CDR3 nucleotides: TGCGCCAGCAGCGAACTCGGGGGGCAAGAGACCCAGTACTTC. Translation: CASSELGGQETQYF.

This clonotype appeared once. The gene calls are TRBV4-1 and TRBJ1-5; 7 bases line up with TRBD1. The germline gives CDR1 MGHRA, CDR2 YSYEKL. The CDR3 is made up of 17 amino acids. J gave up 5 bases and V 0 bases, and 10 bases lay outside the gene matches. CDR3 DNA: TGCGCCAGCAGCCAAGACCCCGCCGGGACAGCGTATCAGCCCCAGCATTTT. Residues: CASSQDPAGTAYQPQHF.

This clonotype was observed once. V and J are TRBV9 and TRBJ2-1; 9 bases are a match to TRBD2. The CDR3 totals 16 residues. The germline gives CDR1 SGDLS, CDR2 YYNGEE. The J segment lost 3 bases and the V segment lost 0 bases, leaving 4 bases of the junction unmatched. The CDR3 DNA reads TGTGCCAGCAGCGTAGTTGGTAGCGGGAGCTACAATGAGCAGTTCTTC. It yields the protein CASSVVGSGSYNEQFF.

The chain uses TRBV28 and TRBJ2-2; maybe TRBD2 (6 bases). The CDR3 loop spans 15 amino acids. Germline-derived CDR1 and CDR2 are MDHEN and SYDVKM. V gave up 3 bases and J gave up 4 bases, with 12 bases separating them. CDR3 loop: CASSFWQGGTGELFF. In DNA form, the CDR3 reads TGTGCCAGCAGTTTCTGGCAGGGAGGCACCGGGGAGCTGTTTTTT.

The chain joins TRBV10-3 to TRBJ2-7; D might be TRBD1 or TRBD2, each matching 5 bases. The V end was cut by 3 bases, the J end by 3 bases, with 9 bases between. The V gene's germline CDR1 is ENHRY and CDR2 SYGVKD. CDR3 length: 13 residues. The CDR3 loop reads CAISDGDGYEQYF. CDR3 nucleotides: TGTGCCATCAGTGACGGGGACGGCTACGAGCAGTACTTC.

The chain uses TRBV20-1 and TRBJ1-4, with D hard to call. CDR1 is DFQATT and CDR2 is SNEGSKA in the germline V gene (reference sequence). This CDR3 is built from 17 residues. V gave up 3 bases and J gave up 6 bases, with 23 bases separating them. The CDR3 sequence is CSASLGIAARLDEKLFF. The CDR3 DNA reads TGCAGTGCTAGTTTAGGCATCGCGGCCCGGCTTGATGAAAAACTGTTTTTT.

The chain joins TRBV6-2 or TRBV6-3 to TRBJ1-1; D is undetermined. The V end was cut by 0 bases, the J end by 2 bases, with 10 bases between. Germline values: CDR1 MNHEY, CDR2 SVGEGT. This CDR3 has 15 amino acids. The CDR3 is CASSYSFEPNTEAFF. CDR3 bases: TGTGCCAGCAGTTACTCGTTCGAGCCTAACACTGAAGCTTTCTTT.

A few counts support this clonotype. The CDR3 DNA follows: TGTGCCAGTAGTATATCCGGGACAGCCTACGAGCAGTACTTC. This translates into CASSISGTAYEQYF. The chain employs TRBV19 and TRBJ2-7; 7 bases map to TRBD1. This CDR3 region has 14 residues. CDR1 is LNHDA, CDR2 SQIVND, per germline (reference sequence). With V trimmed by 2 bases and J by 2 bases, 3 bases remained unmatched.

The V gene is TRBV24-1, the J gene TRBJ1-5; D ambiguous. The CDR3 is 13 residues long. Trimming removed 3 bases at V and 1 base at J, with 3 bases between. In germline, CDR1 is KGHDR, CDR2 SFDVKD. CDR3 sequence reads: CATSDESNQPQHF. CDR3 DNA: TGTGCCACCAGTGATGAAAGCAATCAGCCCCAGCATTTT.

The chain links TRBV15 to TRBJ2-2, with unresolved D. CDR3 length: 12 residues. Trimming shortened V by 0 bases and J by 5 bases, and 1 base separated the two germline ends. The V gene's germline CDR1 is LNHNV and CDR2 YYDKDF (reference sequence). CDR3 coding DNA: TGTGCCACCAGCAGAGAAACCGGGGAGCTGTTTTTT. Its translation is CATSRETGELFF.

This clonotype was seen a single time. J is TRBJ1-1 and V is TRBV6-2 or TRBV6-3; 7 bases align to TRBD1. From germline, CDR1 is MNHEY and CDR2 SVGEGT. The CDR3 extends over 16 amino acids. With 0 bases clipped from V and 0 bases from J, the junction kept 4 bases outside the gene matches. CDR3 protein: CASSYSEDRLNTEAFF. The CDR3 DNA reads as TGTGCCAGCAGTTACTCTGAGGACAGGTTGAACACTGAAGCTTTCTTT.

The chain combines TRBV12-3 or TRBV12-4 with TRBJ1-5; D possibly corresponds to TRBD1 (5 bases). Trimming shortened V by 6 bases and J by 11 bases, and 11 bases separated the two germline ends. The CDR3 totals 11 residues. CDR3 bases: TGTGCCAGCAGCCCAGGGCAAACCCAGCATTTT. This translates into CASSPGQTQHF.

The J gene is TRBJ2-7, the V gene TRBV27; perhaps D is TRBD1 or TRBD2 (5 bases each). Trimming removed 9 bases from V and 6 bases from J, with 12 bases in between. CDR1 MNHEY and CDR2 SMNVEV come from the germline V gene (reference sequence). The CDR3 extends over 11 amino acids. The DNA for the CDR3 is TGTGCCAGTCACCTTGGGGGCGAGCAGTACTTC. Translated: CASHLGGEQYF.

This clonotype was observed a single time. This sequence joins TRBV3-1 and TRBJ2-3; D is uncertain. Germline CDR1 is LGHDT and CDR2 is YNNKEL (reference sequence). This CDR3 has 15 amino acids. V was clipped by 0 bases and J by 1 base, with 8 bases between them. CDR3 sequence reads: CASSQDLSRTDTQYF. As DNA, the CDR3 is TGTGCCAGCAGCCAAGATTTGAGCCGCACAGATACGCAGTATTTT.

CDR3 region: CASSPGGMGQGREKLFF. The CDR3, as DNA: TGTGCCAGCAGCCCTGGAGGTATGGGACAGGGTCGGGAAAAACTGTTTTTT. The chain carries TRBV7-9 and TRBJ1-4, with 9 bases matching TRBD1. Losses at the gene ends were 5 bases for V and 8 bases for J; bases not matched to a gene: 15. The CDR3 consists of 17 residues. Germline V gives CDR1 SEHNR, CDR2 FQNEAQ (reference sequence).

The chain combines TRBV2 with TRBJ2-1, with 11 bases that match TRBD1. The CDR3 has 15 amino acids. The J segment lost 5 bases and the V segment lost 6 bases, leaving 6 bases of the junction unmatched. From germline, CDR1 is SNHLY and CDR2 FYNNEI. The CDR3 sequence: CASSNRDRGNNEQFF. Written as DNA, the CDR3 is TGTGCCAGCAGCAACCGGGACAGGGGGAACAATGAGCAGTTCTTC.

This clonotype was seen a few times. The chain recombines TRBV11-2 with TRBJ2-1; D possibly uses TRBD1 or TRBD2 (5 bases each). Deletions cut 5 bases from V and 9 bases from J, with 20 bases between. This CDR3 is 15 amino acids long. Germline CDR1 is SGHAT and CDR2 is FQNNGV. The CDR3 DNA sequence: TGTGCCAGCAGCCAACAGTCAGGGACGGTCGTTGAGCAGTTCTTC. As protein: CASSQQSGTVVEQFF.

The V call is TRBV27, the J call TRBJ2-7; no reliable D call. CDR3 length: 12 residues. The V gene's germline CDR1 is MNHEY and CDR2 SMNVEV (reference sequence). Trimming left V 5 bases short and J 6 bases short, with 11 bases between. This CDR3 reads CASSPPAAEQYF. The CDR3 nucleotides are TGTGCCAGCAGTCCCCCCGCAGCCGAGCAGTACTTC.

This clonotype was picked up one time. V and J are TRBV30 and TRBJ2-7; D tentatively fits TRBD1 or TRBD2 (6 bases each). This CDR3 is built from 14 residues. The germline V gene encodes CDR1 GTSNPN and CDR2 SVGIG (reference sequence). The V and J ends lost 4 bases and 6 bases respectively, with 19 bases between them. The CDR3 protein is CAWTGGRGAGEQYF. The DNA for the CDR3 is TGTGCCTGGACCGGCGGAAGGGGGGCCGGCGAGCAGTACTTC.

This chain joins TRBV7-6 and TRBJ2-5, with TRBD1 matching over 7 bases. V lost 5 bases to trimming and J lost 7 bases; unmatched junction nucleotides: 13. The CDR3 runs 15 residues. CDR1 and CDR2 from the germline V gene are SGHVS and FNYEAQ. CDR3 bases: TGTGCCAGCAGCCCGCGACAGGGTTCGGAGGTGACCCAGTACTTC. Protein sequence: CASSPRQGSEVTQYF. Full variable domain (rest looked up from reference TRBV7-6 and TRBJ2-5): GAGVSQSPRYKVTKRGQDVALRCDPISGHVSLYWYRQALGQGPEFLTYFNYEAQQDKSGLPNDRFSAERPEGSISTLTIQRTEQRDSAMYRCASSPRQGSEVTQYFGPGTRLLVL.

The CDR3 here is CASSPFHGSGDEQFF. The CDR3 region has the DNA TGTGCCAGCAGTCCCTTTCACGGGAGTGGCGATGAGCAGTTCTTC. The chain links TRBV6-2 or TRBV6-3 to TRBJ2-1; D is possibly TRBD2 (6 bases). V dropped 5 bases and J dropped 8 bases, with 19 bases sitting between them. The CDR3 length is 15 residues. Germline V gene lookup returns CDR1 MNHEY and CDR2 SVGEGT.